Presented here are 16 T cell receptor beta chains from one specimen sequenced in a study of regulatory T cells in long-lasting Graves disease. Arm-PCR with iRepertoire HTBI primers amplified the CDR3 regions for these TCR beta libraries. Each CDR3 protein gets one entry after TCRdb re-called the multiplex PCR reads with MiXCR. Among some 250,000 distinct CDR3 sequences listed, about 20% were seen once. Time point of the sample: newly diagnosed GD, antithyroid drugs for less than 3 months. Researchers made the TCR library from RNA that was extracted from PBMCs. The same data also contributed to another study, on T cells in Graves' hyperthyroidism and ophthalmopathy.

Material: peripheral blood mononuclear cells (PBMCs), obtained at new diagnosis, from a patient treated with antithyroid drugs. The receptors come from a woman in her twenties or thirties with Graves disease.

The V and J genes are TRBV15 and TRBJ2-2, with D tentatively TRBD1 or TRBD2 (5 bases each). Germline CDR1 LNHNV, CDR2 YYDKDF (reference sequence). V gave up 1 base and J gave up 5 bases, with 11 bases separating them. This CDR3 region has 15 residues. The CDR3 spells CATSRGVGGTGELFF. The CDR3 DNA is TGTGCCACCAGCAGAGGGGTTGGGGGAACCGGGGAGCTGTTTTTT. The whole variable domain, filled in from reference TRBV15 and TRBJ2-2, reads DAMVIQNPRYQVTQFGKPVTLSCSQTLNHNVMYWYQQKSSQAPKLLFHYYDKDFNNEADTPDNFQSRRPNTSFCFLDIRSPGLGDTAMYLCATSRGVGGTGELFFGEGSRLTVL.

The sample holds many counts of this clonotype. This chain joins TRBV15 and TRBJ2-1; no reliable D call. V lost 4 bases and J lost 4, with 11 bases in between. Looked up from germline, CDR1 is LNHNV and CDR2 is YYDKDF (reference sequence). The length of the CDR3 is 14 residues. The DNA of the CDR3 is TGTGCCACCAGCAAGTGGGGATCGTACAATGAGCAGTTCTTC. Its translation: CATSKWGSYNEQFF.

This clonotype came up many times. The CDR3 protein is CASSQDLQGVTYEQYF. DNA of the CDR3: TGTGCCAGCAGCCAAGATCTACAGGGAGTCACCTACGAGCAGTACTTC. The chain recombines TRBV3-1 with TRBJ2-7, with D tentatively TRBD1 (6 bases). Trimming pared 0 bases from V and 2 bases from J, leaving 14 bases between. The CDR3 has 16 amino acids. In germline, CDR1 is LGHDT, CDR2 YNNKEL (reference sequence).

This clonotype has at least ten counts. This CDR3 reads CASSPTPTGSNQPQHF. The CDR3 DNA is TGTGCCAGCTCACCTACGCCGACAGGGTCCAATCAGCCCCAGCATTTT. The chain is built from TRBV18 and TRBJ1-5; 7 bases are shared with TRBD1. The ends lost 3 bases at V and 3 bases at J; junction bases unmatched: 8. The CDR3 totals 16 residues. Germline V gene lookup returns CDR1 KGHSH and CDR2 LQKENI.

This clonotype was detected ten times or more. This sequence joins TRBV5-1 and TRBJ1-5; 7 bases fit TRBD1. This CDR3 has 15 residues. V shed 6 bases and J 0 bases; nucleotides not matched to a gene: 6. Germline lookup yields CDR1 SGHRS and CDR2 YFSETQ. The CDR3 bases are TGCGCCAGCAAATTAGGGACAGCTAGCAATCAGCCCCAGCATTTT. It codes for CASKLGTASNQPQHF.

This clonotype was counted many times. This sequence joins TRBV11-3 and TRBJ2-7; the match to TRBD1 covers 8 bases. Germline CDR1 is SGHNT and CDR2 is YENEEA. The CDR3 consists of 14 residues. The ends lost 5 bases at V and 2 bases at J; junction bases unmatched: 5. CDR3 sequence (DNA): TGTGCCAGCAGCCCGGGACAGGCAACCTACGAGCAGTACTTC. This gives the protein CASSPGQATYEQYF.

This clonotype was observed many times. The rearrangement joins TRBV20-1 to TRBJ2-1; D is possibly TRBD1 (5 bases). CDR1 DFQATT and CDR2 SNEGSKA come from the germline V gene (reference sequence). V dropped 3 bases and J dropped 4 bases, with 13 bases sitting between them. The CDR3 length is 14 residues. CDR3 in DNA: TGCAGTGCTAGTAAGGGCCAGGGATACAATGAGCAGTTCTTC. Protein sequence: CSASKGQGYNEQFF.

This chain joins TRBV7-9 and TRBJ2-5; possibly TRBD1 for D (7 bases). The CDR3 is 13 amino acids. Trimming stripped 8 bases from V and 5 bases from J, with 15 bases between. The germline gives CDR1 SEHNR, CDR2 FQNEAQ (reference sequence). CDR3: CASLDRAGETQYF. The DNA for the CDR3 is TGTGCCAGCCTCGACAGGGCGGGGGAGACCCAGTACTTC.

As for this clonotype: A much more abundant neighbour one base away suggests this may be a read error. The chain joins TRBV7-2 to TRBJ2-1; D may be TRBD1 or TRBD2 (5 bases each). Per germline, CDR1 SGHTA and CDR2 FQGNSA. The length of the CDR3 is 13 residues. This chain's CDR3 is CASSGGTHNGQFF. CDR3 DNA sequence: TGTGCCAGCAGCGGTGGGACCCACAATGGGCAGTTCTTC.

The table lists this clonotype with many counts. The V gene is TRBV7-9, the J gene TRBJ2-3, with D possibly TRBD1 on 5 matching bases. The germline V gene encodes CDR1 SEHNR and CDR2 FQNEAQ (reference sequence). The CDR3 is 13 residues long. V lost 2 bases and J lost 8, with 11 bases in between. In nucleotides, the CDR3 is TGTGCCAGCAGCTTAACAGGTCAGGGTACGCAGTATTTT. Its protein is CASSLTGQGTQYF.

At least ten counts were recorded for this clonotype. The chain has TRBV3-1 and TRBJ1-4; D may be TRBD1 (5 bases). The V end was cut by 1 base, the J end by 1 base, with 16 bases between. The CDR3 consists of 18 residues. In germline, CDR1 is LGHDT, CDR2 YNNKEL (reference sequence). As DNA, the CDR3 is TGTGCCAGCAGCCAAGGGAAGGGGAGCCAGAGAACTAATGAAAAACTGTTTTTT. It specifies CASSQGKGSQRTNEKLFF. The variable domain in full, with the rest retrieved from reference TRBV3-1 and TRBJ1-4, is DTAVSQTPKYLVTQMGNDKSIKCEQNLGHDTMYWYKQDSKKFLKIMFSYNNKELIINETVPNRFSPKSPDKAHLNLHINSLELGDSAVYFCASSQGKGSQRTNEKLFFGSGTQLSVL.

This clonotype was recorded at least ten times. The chain has TRBV6-2 or TRBV6-3 and TRBJ1-5, with D tentatively TRBD1 (6 bases). Trimming left V 0 bases short and J 7 bases short, with 16 bases between. This CDR3 contains 16 residues. Germline CDR1 is MNHEY and CDR2 is SVGEGT. In DNA form, the CDR3 reads TGTGCCAGCAGTTACTCGAAGGGTACAGGGCACCAGCCCCAGCATTTT. Protein: CASSYSKGTGHQPQHF.

V is TRBV18 and J is TRBJ2-1; 7 nucleotides line up with TRBD2. The germline V gene encodes CDR1 KGHSH and CDR2 LQKENI. The CDR3 has 13 amino acids. V dropped 0 bases and J dropped 8; count of bases not matched to a gene: 1. In nucleotides, the CDR3 is TGTGCCAGCTCACCACCTAGCGGGTATGAGCAGTTCTTC. Translated, it gives CASSPPSGYEQFF.

This clonotype came up many times. The chain recombines TRBV19 with TRBJ2-1, with 10 positions matching TRBD2. The V gene end was trimmed by 4 bases and the J gene end by 2 bases; junction bases not matched to a gene: 8. The CDR3 consists of 17 residues. Germline V lookup: CDR1 LNHDA, CDR2 SQIVND (reference sequence). The CDR3 DNA reads as TGTGCCAGTAGTAGGGGGTTTAGCGGGGGGACCTACAATGAGCAGTTCTTC. Amino acids: CASSRGFSGGTYNEQFF.

This clonotype was recorded many times. The genes are TRBV9 and TRBJ1-1; D is ambiguous. Deletions cut 0 bases from V and 8 bases from J, with 11 bases between. This CDR3 contains 13 residues. Germline lookup yields CDR1 SGDLS and CDR2 YYNGEE. CDR3 amino acids: CASSVGTSLEAFF. CDR3 sequence (DNA): TGTGCCAGCAGCGTAGGAACCAGCCTCGAAGCTTTCTTT.

This clonotype was seen at least ten times. The V call is TRBV6-5, the J call TRBJ2-1; no definite D call. From germline, CDR1 is MNHEY and CDR2 SVGAGI. V gave up 2 bases and J gave up 6 bases, with 5 bases separating them. The CDR3 contains 12 residues. The CDR3 sequence: CASSYAPNEQFF. Here the CDR3 DNA reads TGTGCCAGCAGTTACGCTCCCAATGAGCAGTTCTTC.